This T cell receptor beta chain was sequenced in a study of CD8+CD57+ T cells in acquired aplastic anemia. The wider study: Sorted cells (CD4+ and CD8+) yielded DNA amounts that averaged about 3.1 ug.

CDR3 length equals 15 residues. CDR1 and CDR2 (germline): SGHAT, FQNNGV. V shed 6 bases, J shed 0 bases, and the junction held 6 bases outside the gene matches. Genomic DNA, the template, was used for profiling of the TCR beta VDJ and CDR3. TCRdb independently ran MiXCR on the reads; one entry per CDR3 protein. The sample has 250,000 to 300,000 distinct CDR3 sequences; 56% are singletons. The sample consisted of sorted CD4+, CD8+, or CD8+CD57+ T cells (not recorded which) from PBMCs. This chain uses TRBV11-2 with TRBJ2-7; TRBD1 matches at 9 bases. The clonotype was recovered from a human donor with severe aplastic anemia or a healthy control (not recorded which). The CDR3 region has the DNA TGTGCCAGCAGTCGGGACAGGGTGGGCTCCTACGAGCAGTACTTC. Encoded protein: CASSRDRVGSYEQYF. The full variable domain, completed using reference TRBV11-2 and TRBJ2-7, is EAGVAQSPRYKIIEKRQSVAFWCNPISGHATLYWYQQILGQGPKLLIQFQNNGVVDDSQLPKDRFSAERLKGVDSTLKIQPAKLEDSAVYLCASSRDRVGSYEQYFGPGTRLTVT.